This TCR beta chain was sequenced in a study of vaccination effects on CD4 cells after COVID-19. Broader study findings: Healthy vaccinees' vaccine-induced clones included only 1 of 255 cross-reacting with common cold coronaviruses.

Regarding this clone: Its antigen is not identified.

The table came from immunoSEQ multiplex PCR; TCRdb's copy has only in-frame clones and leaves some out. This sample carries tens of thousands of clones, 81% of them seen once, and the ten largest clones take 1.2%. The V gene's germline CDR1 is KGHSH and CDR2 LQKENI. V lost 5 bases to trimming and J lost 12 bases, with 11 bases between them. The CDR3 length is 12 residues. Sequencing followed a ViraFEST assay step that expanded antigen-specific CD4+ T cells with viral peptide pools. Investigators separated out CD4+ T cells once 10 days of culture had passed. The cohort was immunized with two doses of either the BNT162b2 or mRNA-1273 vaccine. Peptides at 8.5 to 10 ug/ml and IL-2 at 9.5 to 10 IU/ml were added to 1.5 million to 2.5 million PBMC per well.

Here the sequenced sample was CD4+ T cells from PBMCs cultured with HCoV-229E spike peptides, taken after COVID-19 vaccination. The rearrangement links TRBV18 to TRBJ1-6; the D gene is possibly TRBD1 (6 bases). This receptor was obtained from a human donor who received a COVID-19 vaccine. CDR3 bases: TGTGCCAGCTCAGCGGGGGGCATACCCCTCCACTTT. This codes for CASSAGGIPLHF.